This T cell receptor beta chain was identified during a study of metastatic and nonmetastatic thyroid tumors. TCRdb re-analyzed the PCR reads through MiXCR. The sample carries tens of thousands of clones, 35% to 45% recorded once. Until they underwent thyroid surgery, no patient had received any treatment. The CDR3 runs to 11 residues. Trimming pared 7 bases from V and 7 bases from J, leaving 10 bases between. CDR1 is MNHNS, CDR2 SASEGT, per germline. Sequencing input: blood. The receptor's source is a male donor with papillary thyroid cancer or a benign thyroid nodule (not recorded which). Some clones in this sample may be carry-over from other donors' samples. V and J are TRBV6-1 and TRBJ1-1; D remains unclear. The CDR3 DNA follows: TGTGCCAGCATAATTCGGGGTGAAGCTTTCTTT. It specifies CASIIRGEAFF.